This T cell receptor (beta chain) originates from a study of blood T cell repertoires in COVID-19. Background on the study: Acute and convalescent COVID-19 specimens originated in the United States, Italy and Spain. Sources were T cells, B-cell-depleted T cells, or PBMCs; the material itself was cDNA or gDNA.

The CDR3 is made up of 16 amino acids. In germline, CDR1 is SSHAT, CDR2 FNYEAQ (reference sequence). V was clipped by 2 bases and J by 6 bases; unmatched bases: 3. As processed by the authors: Amplification with reference gene primers provided the estimates of nucleated cell counts. Using immunoSEQ multiplex PCR, the repertoire was profiled, and TCRdb retains in-frame clones only, with some absent. That table gives V, J and clone size, and the DNA gave D and trimming. Altogether some 88,000 clones are present, 85% being singletons, with the ten largest covering roughly 15%. This receptor was taken from a woman aged 70-85 years with acute or convalescent COVID-19. This rearrangement joins TRBV7-7 to TRBJ2-1, with 14 bases lining up with TRBD2. Sequences were obtained from peripheral blood. The CDR3 coding sequence is TGTGCCAGCAGCTTATCGGGACTAGCGGGAGTCAATGAGCAGTTCTTC. This translates into CASSLSGLAGVNEQFF.